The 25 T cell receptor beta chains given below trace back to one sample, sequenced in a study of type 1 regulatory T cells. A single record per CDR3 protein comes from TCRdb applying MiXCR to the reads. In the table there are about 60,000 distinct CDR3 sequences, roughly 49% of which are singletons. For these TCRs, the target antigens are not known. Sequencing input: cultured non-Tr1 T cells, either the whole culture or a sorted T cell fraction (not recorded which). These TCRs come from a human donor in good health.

The DNA for the CDR3 is TGCAGTGCTAGCTTCTTACCTGGGGGGCGCGACTATGGCTACACCTTC. This gives the protein CSASFLPGGRDYGYTF. The chain employs TRBV20-1 and TRBJ1-2, with D perhaps TRBD1 (6 bases). Germline-derived CDR1 and CDR2 are DFQATT and SNEGSKA (reference sequence). V was trimmed by 3 bases and J by 3 bases, leaving 20 bases between them. This CDR3 has 16 residues.

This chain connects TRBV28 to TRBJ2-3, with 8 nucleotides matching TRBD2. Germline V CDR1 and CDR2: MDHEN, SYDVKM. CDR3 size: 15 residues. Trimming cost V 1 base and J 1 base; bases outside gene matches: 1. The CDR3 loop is CASSLSRGGTDTQYF. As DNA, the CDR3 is TGTGCCAGCAGTTTATCGCGGGGGGGCACAGATACGCAGTATTTT.

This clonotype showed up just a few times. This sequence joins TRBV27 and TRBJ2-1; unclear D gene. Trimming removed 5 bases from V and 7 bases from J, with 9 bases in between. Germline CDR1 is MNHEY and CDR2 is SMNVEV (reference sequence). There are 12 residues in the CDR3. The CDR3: CASSTVLNEQFF. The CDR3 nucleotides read TGTGCCAGCAGTACAGTACTGAATGAGCAGTTCTTC.

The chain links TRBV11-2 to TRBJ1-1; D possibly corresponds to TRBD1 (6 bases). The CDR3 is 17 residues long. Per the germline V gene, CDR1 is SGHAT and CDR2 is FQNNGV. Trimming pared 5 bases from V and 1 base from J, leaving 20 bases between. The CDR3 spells CASSPKTGRGGNTEAFF. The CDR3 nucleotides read TGTGCCAGCAGCCCCAAAACAGGGCGCGGAGGGAACACTGAAGCTTTCTTT.

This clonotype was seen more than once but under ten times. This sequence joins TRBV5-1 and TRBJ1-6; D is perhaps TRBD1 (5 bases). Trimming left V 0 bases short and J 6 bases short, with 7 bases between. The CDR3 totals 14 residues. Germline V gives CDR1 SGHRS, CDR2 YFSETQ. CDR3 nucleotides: TGCGCCAGCAGCTTGGCAGGGACTAATTCACCCCTCCACTTT. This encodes CASSLAGTNSPLHF.

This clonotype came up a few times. CDR3 bases: TGTGCCAGCAGCTTGCCTAGCGGGGGGGGGTATGGGGCCAACGTCCTGACTTTC. Translation: CASSLPSGGGYGANVLTF. The chain links TRBV5-5 to TRBJ2-6; 12 bases match TRBD2. The CDR3 covers 18 residues. V trimming: 1 base; J trimming: 3 bases; junction bases outside the gene matches: 5. Germline CDR1 is SGHKS and CDR2 is YYEKEE (reference sequence).

In nucleotides, the CDR3 is TGTGCCATCAGTGAATCGGGACGGAAGACTGGGGCCAACGTCCTGACTTTC. This sequence encodes CAISESGRKTGANVLTF. This chain links TRBV10-3 with TRBJ2-6, with D perhaps matching TRBD1 or TRBD2 (5 bases each). Germline CDR1 ENHRY, CDR2 SYGVKD. V lost 3 bases, J lost 2 bases, and 14 bases lay in between. This CDR3 contains 17 residues.

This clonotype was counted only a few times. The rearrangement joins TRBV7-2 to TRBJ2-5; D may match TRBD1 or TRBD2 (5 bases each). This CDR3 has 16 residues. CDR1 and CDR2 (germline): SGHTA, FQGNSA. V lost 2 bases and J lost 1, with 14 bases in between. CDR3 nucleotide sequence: TGTGCCAGCAGCTTATATGGGACCACTCCCCAAGAGACCCAGTACTTC. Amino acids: CASSLYGTTPQETQYF.

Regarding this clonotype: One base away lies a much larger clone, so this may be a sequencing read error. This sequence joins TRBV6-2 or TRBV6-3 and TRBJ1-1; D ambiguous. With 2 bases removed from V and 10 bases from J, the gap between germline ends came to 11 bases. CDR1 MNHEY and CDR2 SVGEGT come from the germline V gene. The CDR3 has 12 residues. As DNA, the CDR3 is TGTGCCAGCAGTTACCCGGCGGTAGTAGCTTTCTTT. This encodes CASSYPAVVAFF.

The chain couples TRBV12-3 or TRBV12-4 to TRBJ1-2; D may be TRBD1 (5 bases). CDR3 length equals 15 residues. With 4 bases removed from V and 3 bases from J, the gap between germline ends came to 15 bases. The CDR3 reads CASSSPSLGDYGYTF. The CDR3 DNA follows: TGTGCCAGCAGTTCCCCCTCGTTGGGGGACTATGGCTACACCTTC.

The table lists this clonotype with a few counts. CDR3 sequence: CASTRAGGLETQYF. The CDR3 nucleotides read TGTGCCAGCACTCGAGCGGGGGGGTTGGAGACCCAGTACTTC. The V and J genes are TRBV6-6 and TRBJ2-5; TRBD2 matches at 10 bases. Germline lookup yields CDR1 MNHNY and CDR2 SVGAGI (reference sequence). CDR3 length equals 14 residues. With V trimmed by 7 bases and J by 5 bases, 7 bases remained unmatched.

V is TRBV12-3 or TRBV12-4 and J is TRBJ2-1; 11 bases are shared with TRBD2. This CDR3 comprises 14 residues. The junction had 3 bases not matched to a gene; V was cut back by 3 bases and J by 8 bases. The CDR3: CASSFSGGADEQFF. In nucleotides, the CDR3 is TGTGCCAGCAGTTTTAGCGGGGGGGCTGATGAGCAGTTCTTC.

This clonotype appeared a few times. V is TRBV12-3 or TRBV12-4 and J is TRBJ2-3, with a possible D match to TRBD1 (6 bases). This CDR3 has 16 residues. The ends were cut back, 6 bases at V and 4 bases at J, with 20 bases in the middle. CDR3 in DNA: TGTGCCAGCAGGCGGTCCCCAGGGAAGGGGGCAGATACGCAGTATTTT. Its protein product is CASRRSPGKGADTQYF.

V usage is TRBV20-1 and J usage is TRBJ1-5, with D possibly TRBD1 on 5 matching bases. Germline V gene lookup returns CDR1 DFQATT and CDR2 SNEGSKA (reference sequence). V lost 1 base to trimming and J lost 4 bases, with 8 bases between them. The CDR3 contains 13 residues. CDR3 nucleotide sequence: TGCAGTGCTAGAGCGGGGACTAATCAGCCCCAGCATTTT. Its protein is CSARAGTNQPQHF.

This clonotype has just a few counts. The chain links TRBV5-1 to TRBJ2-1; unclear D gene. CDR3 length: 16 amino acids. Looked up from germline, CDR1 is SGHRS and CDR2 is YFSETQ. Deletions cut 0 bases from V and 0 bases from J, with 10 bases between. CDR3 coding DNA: TGCGCCAGCAGCTTGGAGCCGGGCAGCTCCTACAATGAGCAGTTCTTC. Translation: CASSLEPGSSYNEQFF.

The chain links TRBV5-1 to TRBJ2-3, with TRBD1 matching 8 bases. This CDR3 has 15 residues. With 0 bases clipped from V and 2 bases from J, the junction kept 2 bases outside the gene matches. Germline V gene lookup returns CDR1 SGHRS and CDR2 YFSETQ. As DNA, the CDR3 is TGCGCCAGCAGCTTGGGACAGGGGTTCACAGATACGCAGTATTTT. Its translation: CASSLGQGFTDTQYF.

The CDR3 is CASSWGRSTVLNQPQHF. CDR3 nucleotide sequence: TGTGCCAGCAGCTGGGGACGGTCGACGGTCCTAAATCAGCCCCAGCATTTT. The chain recombines TRBV5-8 with TRBJ1-5; D possibly corresponds to TRBD1 (5 bases). The V end lost 3 bases, the J end lost 4 bases, and 20 bases lay between the germline ends. The CDR3 runs 17 residues. The germline CDR1 and CDR2 sequences are SGHTS and YDEGEE.

The CDR3 here is CASSSFSRTHTEAFF. CDR3 nucleotide sequence: TGTGCCAGCAGTTCCTTTTCACGCACCCACACTGAAGCTTTCTTT. The chain carries TRBV28 and TRBJ1-1, with D unresolved. CDR3 length equals 15 residues. Looked up from germline, CDR1 is MDHEN and CDR2 is SYDVKM. V gave up 4 bases and J gave up 3 bases, with 15 bases separating them.

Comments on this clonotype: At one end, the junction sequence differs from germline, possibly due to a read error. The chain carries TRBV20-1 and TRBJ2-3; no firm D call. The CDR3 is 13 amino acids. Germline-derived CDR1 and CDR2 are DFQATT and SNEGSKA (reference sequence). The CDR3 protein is CSASAYDTDTRYF. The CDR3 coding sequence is TGCAGTGCGTCGGCGTACGACACAGATACGCGGTATTTT.

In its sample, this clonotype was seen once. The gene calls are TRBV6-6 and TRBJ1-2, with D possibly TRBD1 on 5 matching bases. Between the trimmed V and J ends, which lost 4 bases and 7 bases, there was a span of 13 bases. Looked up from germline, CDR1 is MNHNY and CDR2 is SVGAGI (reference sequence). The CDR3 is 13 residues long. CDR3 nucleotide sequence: TGTGCCAGCAGTTGGGACCCGCGAGGTGGCTACACCTTC. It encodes CASSWDPRGGYTF.

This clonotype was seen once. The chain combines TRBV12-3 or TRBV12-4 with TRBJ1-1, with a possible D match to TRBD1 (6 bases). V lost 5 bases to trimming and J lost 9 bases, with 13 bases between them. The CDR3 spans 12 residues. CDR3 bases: TGTGCCAGCAGTCTCCCCGGGACACAAGCTTTCTTT. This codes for CASSLPGTQAFF.

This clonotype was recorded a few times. The DNA for the CDR3 is TGTGCCAGCAGCTTAAGACAGGGAAATGAAAAACTGTTTTTT. Translation gives CASSLRQGNEKLFF. V is TRBV7-9 and J is TRBJ1-4; 7 nucleotides align to TRBD1. J was trimmed by 5 bases and V by 2 bases; bases with no gene match: 2. Germline V gives CDR1 SEHNR, CDR2 FQNEAQ (reference sequence). The CDR3 covers 14 residues.

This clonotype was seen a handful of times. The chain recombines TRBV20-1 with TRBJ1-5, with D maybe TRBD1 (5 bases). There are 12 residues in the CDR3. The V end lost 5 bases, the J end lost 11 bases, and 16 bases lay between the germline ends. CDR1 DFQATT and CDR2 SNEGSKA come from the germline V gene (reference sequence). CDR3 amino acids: CSAAQGFLTQHF. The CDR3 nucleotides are TGCAGTGCTGCTCAGGGTTTTCTGACCCAGCATTTT.

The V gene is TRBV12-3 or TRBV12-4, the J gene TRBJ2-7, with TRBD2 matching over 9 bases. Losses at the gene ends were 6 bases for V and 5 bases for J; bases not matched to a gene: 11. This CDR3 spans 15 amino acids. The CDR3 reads CASSTWRGGLDEQYF. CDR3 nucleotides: TGTGCCAGCAGCACGTGGCGGGGGGGCCTCGACGAGCAGTACTTC.

This CDR3 reads CASRRQGTTSSPLHF. The CDR3, as DNA: TGTGCCAGCAGGCGACAGGGGACGACGAGCTCACCCCTCCACTTT. V usage is TRBV7-2 and J usage is TRBJ1-6; TRBD1 matches at 8 bases. Per germline, CDR1 SGHTA and CDR2 FQGNSA. The ends lost 6 bases at V and 10 bases at J; junction bases unmatched: 11. The CDR3 covers 15 residues.